This entry lists 20 T cell receptor beta chains sequenced from one sample in a study of blood T cell repertoires in COVID-19. The table came from immunoSEQ multiplex PCR; TCRdb's copy has only in-frame clones and leaves some out. The table has 390,000 or so clones, over 75% seen once. Sequencing was carried out using peripheral blood. These TCRs come from a woman aged 30 to 39 with COVID-19, enrolled during active disease.

The chain links TRBV5-5 to TRBJ1-1, with 8 positions matching TRBD1. The germline CDR1 and CDR2 sequences are SGHKS and YYEKEE (reference sequence). Trimming at V came to 4 bases and at J to 3 bases, leaving 8 bases not matched to a gene. The CDR3 has 15 residues. CDR3 bases: TGTGCCAGCAGCCCCGGACAGGGTTCAGACACTGAAGCTTTCTTT. Its translation is CASSPGQGSDTEAFF.

In this sample, this clone turned up a few times. The chain links TRBV5-1 to TRBJ1-4, with 7 positions matching TRBD1. Germline assignment: CDR1 SGHRS and CDR2 YFSETQ. CDR3 length equals 14 residues. V shed 4 bases, J shed 8 bases, and the junction held 8 bases outside the gene matches. CDR3 sequence (DNA): TGCGCCAGCAGCCGAACAGGGGTTGGGGAAAAACTGTTTTTT. As protein: CASSRTGVGEKLFF.

The chain has TRBV2 and TRBJ1-4; 7 nucleotides match TRBD1. CDR3 size: 13 residues. The J segment lost 4 bases and the V segment lost 5 bases, leaving 1 base of the junction unmatched. Looked up from germline, CDR1 is SNHLY and CDR2 is FYNNEI. The CDR3 bases are TGTGCCAGCAGTCGACAGGGTAATGAAAAACTGTTTTTT. Protein product: CASSRQGNEKLFF.

This clone was seen a handful of times. V and J are TRBV28 and TRBJ2-1; 11 bases agree with TRBD2. The CDR3 has 18 residues. Germline V gene data show CDR1 as MDHEN and CDR2 as SYDVKM. The V segment lost 1 base and the J segment 2 bases; nucleotides outside the gene matches: 7. The CDR3 spells CASSLYRTSGLPYNEQFF. Here the CDR3 DNA reads TGTGCCAGCAGTTTATATAGGACTAGCGGGTTACCCTACAATGAGCAGTTCTTC.

The V and J genes are TRBV6-6 and TRBJ2-7; 8 bases agree with TRBD1. Germline trimming cut 2 bases from V and 5 bases from J; bases unmatched to any gene: 2. The V gene's germline CDR1 is MNHNY and CDR2 SVGAGI (reference sequence). The CDR3 extends over 13 amino acids. CDR3 residues: CASSYRGQDEQYF. As DNA, the CDR3 is TGTGCCAGCAGTTACCGGGGACAGGACGAGCAGTACTTC.

The chain is built from TRBV7-9 and TRBJ1-2, with 8 bases fitting TRBD1. This CDR3 region has 14 residues. The V gene's germline CDR1 is SEHNR and CDR2 FQNEAQ (reference sequence). V gave up 2 bases and J gave up 7 bases; unmatched junction bases: 6. CDR3 DNA sequence: TGTGCCAGCAGCTTAAGCCAGGGGGCGAGTGGCTACACCTTC. Protein sequence: CASSLSQGASGYTF.

This sequence joins TRBV11-1 and TRBJ2-2; D perhaps matches TRBD1 (5 bases). CDR1 is SGHAT, CDR2 FQDESV, per germline (reference sequence). V lost 0 bases, J lost 3 bases, and 5 bases lay in between. This CDR3 spans 14 amino acids. CDR3 in amino acids: CASSLAGDTGELFF. The DNA of the CDR3 is TGTGCCAGCAGCTTAGCAGGGGACACCGGGGAGCTGTTTTTT. Using reference TRBV11-1 and TRBJ2-2 for the parts outside the CDR3, the full variable domain is EAEVAQSPRYKITEKSQAVAFWCDPISGHATLYWYRQILGQGPELLVQFQDESVVDDSQLPKDRFSAERLKGVDSTLKIQPAELGDSAMYLCASSLAGDTGELFFGEGSRLTVL.

This rearrangement joins TRBV16 to TRBJ2-2; 9 positions agree with TRBD1. The CDR3 runs 16 residues. Unmatched junction bases numbered 12, after V lost 4 bases and J lost 9 bases. Germline loops: CDR1 KGHSY, CDR2 FQNENV. CDR3 DNA: TGTGCCAGCAGCCGGTCGGGGACAGGGCGTAATAGGGAGCTGTTTTTT. Translation gives CASSRSGTGRNRELFF.

Only a few counts were recorded for this clone. The rearrangement uses TRBV5-5 and TRBJ2-4; maybe TRBD2 (6 bases). The CDR3 consists of 13 residues. The ends were cut back, 0 bases at V and 8 bases at J, with 9 bases in the middle. Germline loops: CDR1 SGHKS, CDR2 YYEKEE (reference sequence). CDR3 sequence reads: CASSLAGGDIQYF. The CDR3 DNA is TGTGCCAGCAGCTTGGCCGGAGGGGACATTCAGTACTTC.

The rearrangement joins TRBV2 to TRBJ2-3; 13 bases match TRBD2. CDR3 size: 16 residues. The V and J ends lost 5 bases and 4 bases, in that order; junction bases with no gene match: 6. Germline loops: CDR1 SNHLY, CDR2 FYNNEI. The CDR3 DNA reads as TGTGCCAGCAGTCCCCAACTAGCGGGAGGGGCAGATACGCAGTATTTT. Translation gives CASSPQLAGGADTQYF.

This clone was picked up one time. V and J are TRBV27 and TRBJ2-1; TRBD2 matches 8 bases. The CDR3 is 20 residues long. Per the germline V gene, CDR1 is MNHEY and CDR2 is SMNVEV (reference sequence). Germline trimming cut 5 bases from V and 7 bases from J; bases unmatched to any gene: 25. The CDR3 is CASSPPNRGPQSGRHNEQFF. CDR3 DNA sequence: TGTGCCAGCAGTCCGCCAAATAGGGGTCCCCAAAGCGGGAGACATAATGAGCAGTTCTTC.

DNA of the CDR3: TGCGCCAGCAGCCTGGACCCGGGGAGTGATCAGCCCCAGCATTTT. Its translation is CASSLDPGSDQPQHF. The rearrangement links TRBV5-1 to TRBJ1-5; no clear D. The CDR3 is 15 amino acids. CDR1 is SGHRS and CDR2 is YFSETQ in the germline V gene. V was trimmed by 4 bases and J by 5 bases, leaving 16 bases between them.

The CDR3 coding sequence is TGTGCCAGCAGCGTACGGTCAGGATTCTACAATGAGCAGTTCTTC. It translates to CASSVRSGFYNEQFF. The J gene is TRBJ2-1, the V gene TRBV9; D remains ambiguous. Deletions cut 1 base from V and 3 bases from J, with 11 bases between. The CDR3 extends over 15 amino acids. Germline lookup yields CDR1 SGDLS and CDR2 YYNGEE.

This clone has just a few counts. This chain links TRBV19 with TRBJ1-5, with D perhaps matching TRBD1 (6 bases). There are 15 residues in the CDR3. Trimming stripped 10 bases from V and 2 bases from J, with 18 bases between. Germline CDR1 reads LNHDA; CDR2 reads SQIVND (reference sequence). CDR3 sequence (DNA): TGTGCCACCTCGGGAGGGGGATCTGGCAATCAGCCCCAGCATTTT. It translates to CATSGGGSGNQPQHF. Full variable domain (missing parts from reference TRBV19 and TRBJ1-5): DGGITQSPKYLFRKEGQNVTLSCEQNLNHDAMYWYRQDPGQGLRLIYYSQIVNDFQKGDIAEGYSVSREKKESFPLTVTSAQKNPTAFYLCATSGGGSGNQPQHFGDGTRLSIL.

V gene TRBV7-9 combines with J gene TRBJ1-4; D ambiguous. Germline CDR1 SEHNR, CDR2 FQNEAQ (reference sequence). CDR3 length: 15 residues. V lost 1 base and J 3 bases, leaving 9 bases between the germline ends. CDR3: CASSLGRRANEKLFF. The CDR3 DNA reads TGTGCCAGCAGCTTAGGCCGCCGGGCTAATGAAAAACTGTTTTTT.

This chain uses TRBV18 with TRBJ1-3; D may be TRBD1 (5 bases). This CDR3 is 17 amino acids long. V was trimmed by 2 bases and J by 0 bases, leaving 14 bases between them. CDR1 and CDR2 from the germline V gene are KGHSH and LQKENI. The CDR3 sequence: CASSPYTGGSSGNTIYF. The CDR3 bases are TGTGCCAGCTCACCATATACAGGCGGAAGCTCTGGAAACACCATATATTTT.

The V and J genes are TRBV6-7 and TRBJ2-5, with D possibly TRBD1 on 6 matching bases. TRBV6-7 has ORF status, its function being uncertain. With 0 bases removed from V and 4 bases from J, the gap between germline ends came to 12 bases. There are 15 residues in the CDR3. CDR3 DNA sequence: TGTGCCAGCAGTTACTCAGGAGTAGGGGGAGAGACCCAGTACTTC. This sequence encodes CASSYSGVGGETQYF.

V is TRBV30 and J is TRBJ2-5; D is perhaps TRBD1 (5 bases). Per germline, CDR1 GTSNPN and CDR2 SVGIG (reference sequence). Trimming stripped 3 bases from V and 2 bases from J, with 10 bases between. The CDR3 totals 13 residues. CDR3 loop: CAWRSAGQETQYF. CDR3 DNA sequence: TGTGCCTGGAGATCGGCAGGGCAAGAGACCCAGTACTTC.

V gene TRBV9 combines with J gene TRBJ2-3; perhaps TRBD2 as D (6 bases). The CDR3 has 16 amino acids. V was pared by 0 bases and J by 2 bases, with 13 bases between. Looked up from germline, CDR1 is SGDLS and CDR2 is YYNGEE. In nucleotides, the CDR3 is TGTGCCAGCAGCGTAGAACCAGCGGACTACACAGATACGCAGTATTTT. Its translation: CASSVEPADYTDTQYF.

The chain combines TRBV15 with TRBJ2-3; a weak D match, TRBD2 (5 bases). The CDR3 contains 14 residues. V lost 1 base to trimming and J lost 5 bases, with 10 bases between them. Germline assignment: CDR1 LNHNV and CDR2 YYDKDF (reference sequence). This CDR3 reads CATSRVLDGDTQYF. The CDR3 nucleotides are TGTGCCACCAGCAGAGTACTAGACGGAGATACGCAGTATTTT.